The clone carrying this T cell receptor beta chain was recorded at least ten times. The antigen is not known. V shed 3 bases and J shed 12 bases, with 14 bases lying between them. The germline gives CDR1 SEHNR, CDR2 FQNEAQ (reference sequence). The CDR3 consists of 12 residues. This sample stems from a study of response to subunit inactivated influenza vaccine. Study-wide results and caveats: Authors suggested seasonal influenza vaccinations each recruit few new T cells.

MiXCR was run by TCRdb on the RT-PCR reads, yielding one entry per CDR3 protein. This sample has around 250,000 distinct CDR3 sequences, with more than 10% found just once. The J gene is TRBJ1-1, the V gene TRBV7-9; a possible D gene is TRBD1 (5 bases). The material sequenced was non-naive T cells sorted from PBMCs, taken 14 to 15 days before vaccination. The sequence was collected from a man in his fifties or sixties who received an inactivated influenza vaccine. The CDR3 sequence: CASSLLGEETFF. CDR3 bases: TGTGCCAGCAGCTTGCTAGGGGAGGAAACTTTCTTT.